The 6 T cell receptor beta chains below come from one sample, sequenced in a study of blood T cell repertoires in COVID-19 (dated by TCRdb to between 2020 and 2021). Library preparation used the immunoSEQ multiplex PCR assay. TCRdb took over this immuneACCESS table, retaining in-frame rearrangements with V and J assigned. Such tables are incomplete; in checked studies, under half of the missing clones stem from an unresolved V gene, and the remainder is unexplained. The sample table lists around 150,000 clones, over 65% of them with a count of one. More than 3.5% of the sample is taken by the ten largest. The sequenced sample consisted of peripheral blood. The source is a woman aged 80 or over with active or convalescent COVID-19.

This chain joins TRBV3-1 (or the pseudogene TRBV3-2) and TRBJ1-6; TRBD1 agrees at 9 bases. V was pared by 4 bases and J by 8 bases, with 6 bases of the junction left unmatched. The germline V gene has CDR1 LGHDT and CDR2 YNNKEL (reference sequence). The CDR3 has 15 residues. CDR3 in DNA: TGTGCCAGCAGCCTCAACAGGGGGCGAGATTCACCCCTCCACTTT. It codes for CASSLNRGRDSPLHF.

The chain recombines TRBV19 with TRBJ2-6; 8 nucleotides match TRBD1. The germline V gene encodes CDR1 LNHDA and CDR2 SQIVND (reference sequence). Trimming cost V 6 bases and J 1 base; bases outside gene matches: 5. The CDR3 is made up of 16 amino acids. The CDR3 reads CASRAQGASGANVLTF. CDR3 in DNA: TGTGCCAGTAGAGCCCAGGGGGCGTCTGGGGCCAACGTCCTGACTTTC.

The V and J genes are TRBV7-3 and TRBJ2-1; 12 bases are shared with TRBD2. Losses at the gene ends were 4 bases for V and 9 bases for J; bases not matched to a gene: 7. The CDR3 is 15 amino acids. Germline values: CDR1 SGHTA, CDR2 FQGTGA. The CDR3 DNA reads as TGTGCCAGCAGCTCTTCTAGCGGGGGGGCCGTTGAGCAGTTCTTC. Amino acid sequence: CASSSSSGGAVEQFF.

DNA for the CDR3: TGTGCCATCAGTGGCACAGGGGCAGACAATGAGCAGTTCTTC. Protein: CAISGTGADNEQFF. The chain has TRBV10-3 and TRBJ2-1; 7 nucleotides match TRBD1. The germline gives CDR1 ENHRY, CDR2 SYGVKD. The CDR3 has 14 amino acids. V lost 4 bases to trimming and J lost 5 bases; unmatched junction nucleotides: 5.

CDR3 residues: CASSIGRGGRDTQYF. CDR3 sequence (DNA): TGTGCCAGTAGTATAGGGCGCGGGGGGCGAGATACGCAGTATTTT. The V and J genes are TRBV19 and TRBJ2-3; 8 bases are a match to TRBD2. The CDR3 sequence is 15 residues long. Germline CDR1 and CDR2: LNHDA and SQIVND (reference sequence). V trimming: 1 base; J trimming: 5 bases; junction bases outside the gene matches: 5.

V is TRBV2 and J is TRBJ1-4; D is perhaps TRBD1 (5 bases). Germline CDR1 reads SNHLY; CDR2 reads FYNNEI. Trimming cost V 3 bases and J 4 bases, with 12 bases left between them. The CDR3 extends over 15 amino acids. Written as DNA, the CDR3 is TGTGCCAGCAGTGATTTTGGGGGGTTTAATGAAAAACTGTTTTTT. It encodes CASSDFGGFNEKLFF.